A selection of T cell receptor beta chains follows, all from one sample in a study of T-cell memory formation after mild COVID-19. TCRdb independently ran MiXCR on the 5' RACE reads; one entry per CDR3 protein. Among almost 550,000 distinct CDR3 sequences, roughly 20% were seen once, and the ten largest hold roughly an eighth. The sequenced material came from PBMCs or a T cell subset sorted from them (not recorded which). The receptors shown here come from an adult woman who had mild COVID-19 (a few samples of this study predate the infection). Cell type and time point are not known. The CDR3 runs from the conserved cysteine through the conserved F or W. The order of the fields is CDR3 DNA, CDR3 protein, V gene, clone size, J gene, D gene. A D gene is named only where the DNA matches it firmly. Clone size appears in some rows only: once, few, many, or a class for an expanded clone.

DNA: TGCGCCAGCAGTGGGGGAATAGCTGGAAACACCATATATTTT
CDR3: CASSGGIAGNTIYF
V: TRBV5-1
size: few
J: TRBJ1-3
D: -

DNA: TGTGCCAGCGGACGGCGCACCGGGGATGAGCAGTTCTTC
CDR3: CASGRRTGDEQFF
V: TRBV7-3
size: few
J: TRBJ2-1
D: -

DNA: TGTGCCAGCGGGACAGGGGGAGTGAACACTGAAGCTTTCTTT
CDR3: CASGTGGVNTEAFF
V: TRBV7-6
size: few
J: TRBJ1-1
D: TRBD1

DNA: TGCGCCAGCAGCCAAGATCGAAGCCTAGCGGCCCGGGATACGCAGTATTTT
CDR3: CASSQDRSLAARDTQYF
V: TRBV4-3
size: many
J: TRBJ2-3
D: TRBD2

DNA: TGTGCCACCAGCAGAGAGAGGGGCTACAATCAGCCCCAGCATTTT
CDR3: CATSRERGYNQPQHF
V: TRBV15
size: -
J: TRBJ1-5
D: -

DNA: TGTGCCAGCAGTGAATCGGGGAGGCAGTACTTC
CDR3: CASSESGRQYF
V: TRBV25-1
size: few
J: TRBJ2-7
D: -

DNA: TGTGCCAGCAGCCTGACTACCCACTACAATGAGCAGTTCTTC
CDR3: CASSLTTHYNEQFF
V: TRBV6-1
size: few
J: TRBJ2-1
D: -

DNA: TGTGCCAGCAGCTTTGGGACTACCCCTATTATGACGCAGTATTTT
CDR3: CASSFGTTPIMTQYF
V: TRBV7-9
size: -
J: TRBJ2-3
D: TRBD2

DNA: TGTGCCAGCGCTTCAGGGGGCATCTACGAGCAGTACTTC
CDR3: CASASGGIYEQYF
V: TRBV12-3/TRBV12-4
size: few
J: TRBJ2-7
D: TRBD1

DNA: TGTGCCAGCAGCTTAGTTGGGACTAGCGGTACCTCCTACGAGCAGTACTTC
CDR3: CASSLVGTSGTSYEQYF
V: TRBV11-3
size: few
J: TRBJ2-7
D: TRBD2

DNA: TGTGCCAGCAGCCAACAGGAAGCGGGAGTGGAGACCCAGTACTTC
CDR3: CASSQQEAGVETQYF
V: TRBV4-2
size: -
J: TRBJ2-5
D: TRBD2

DNA: TGTTCCAGCAGTTACGAAGCGGGAGGGACGGACGAGCAGTACTTC
CDR3: CSSSYEAGGTDEQYF
V: TRBV6-5
size: once
J: TRBJ2-7
D: TRBD2

DNA: TGTGCCAGCAGCTCTCCGATTGGGACAGCGAACACTGAAGCTTTCTTT
CDR3: CASSSPIGTANTEAFF
V: TRBV7-9
size: -
J: TRBJ1-1
D: TRBD1

DNA: TGTGCCAGCAGCTTCGCACGACTAGCGGGAGGGGGGCCAGATACGCAGTATTTT
CDR3: CASSFARLAGGGPDTQYF
V: TRBV7-8
size: -
J: TRBJ2-3
D: TRBD2

DNA: TGTGCCGGACGCGAGGTTGGTCGAACTGAAAAACTGTTTTTT
CDR3: CAGREVGRTEKLFF
V: TRBV30
size: few
J: TRBJ1-4
D: -

DNA: TGTGCCAGCAGTCCCCGGACAGGGTCGGCTTTCTTT
CDR3: CASSPRTGSAFF
V: TRBV27
size: -
J: TRBJ1-1
D: TRBD1

DNA: TGCAGTGCTAGAGATCCGGGAGGGTTTAGCGGGAGGACGGGGAGCTACAATGAGCAGTTCTTC
CDR3: CSARDPGGFSGRTGSYNEQFF
V: TRBV20-1
size: -
J: TRBJ2-1
D: TRBD2

DNA: TGTGCCAGCAGTTACTCGATTTTTAGATACAATGAGCAGTTCTTC
CDR3: CASSYSIFRYNEQFF
V: TRBV6-5
size: few
J: TRBJ2-1
D: -

DNA: TGTGCCACCAGTTTTGAGCAGTTCTTC
CDR3: CATSFEQFF
V: TRBV24-1
size: -
J: TRBJ2-1
D: -

DNA: TGTGCCAGCAGCGTGGGAAGGATGGAGCAGTTCTTC
CDR3: CASSVGRMEQFF
V: TRBV5-5
size: many
J: TRBJ2-1
D: -

DNA: TGCGCCAGCAGCCCCGGGGGGAGCGCCAATTCACCCCTCCACTTT
CDR3: CASSPGGSANSPLHF
V: TRBV5-1
size: -
J: TRBJ1-6
D: -

DNA: TGTGCCTGGTCGGGACTAGCGGGGGGGATGAGCTCCTACAATGAGCAGTTCTTC
CDR3: CAWSGLAGGMSSYNEQFF
V: TRBV30
size: -
J: TRBJ2-1
D: TRBD2

DNA: TGTGCCAGCAGCCAAAGGGTCAGTAGGGGGGATACGCAGTATTTT
CDR3: CASSQRVSRGDTQYF
V: TRBV3-1
size: few
J: TRBJ2-3
D: -

DNA: TGTGCCAGCAGTGAAGACAGGGCCAATGAGCAGTTCTTC
CDR3: CASSEDRANEQFF
V: TRBV2
size: -
J: TRBJ2-1
D: -

DNA: TGCAGTGCTAGAGATCGGGACAGAACCTACGAGCAGTACTTC
CDR3: CSARDRDRTYEQYF
V: TRBV20-1
size: many
J: TRBJ2-7
D: TRBD1

DNA: TGTGCCACCAGTGATTTCGGGACTAATCACAATGAGCAGTTCTTC
CDR3: CATSDFGTNHNEQFF
V: TRBV24-1
size: few
J: TRBJ2-1
D: TRBD2

DNA: TGCAGGCTTAACTATGGCTACACCTTC
CDR3: CRLNYGYTF
V: TRBV20-1
size: -
J: TRBJ1-2
D: -

DNA: TGCGCCAGCAGCCCTTTGACAGCCTTGAACACTGAAGCTTTCTTT
CDR3: CASSPLTALNTEAFF
V: TRBV5-1
size: -
J: TRBJ1-1
D: -

DNA: TGTGCCAGCAGCTTGATAACGGGGGCTTCTGGAAACACCATATATTTT
CDR3: CASSLITGASGNTIYF
V: TRBV11-2
size: -
J: TRBJ1-3
D: -

DNA: TGTGCCAGCAGCTCAACAGGGAGGAACACCGGGGAGCTGTTTTTT
CDR3: CASSSTGRNTGELFF
V: TRBV21-1
size: -
J: TRBJ2-2
D: -